A selection of T cell receptor beta chains follows, all from one sample in a study of T cells in Graves' hyperthyroidism and ophthalmopathy. TCRdb itself ran the multiplex PCR reads through MiXCR, one entry per CDR3 protein. Among hundreds of thousands of distinct CDR3 sequences listed, approximately 14% were seen once. Sequenced: blood. These receptors came from a woman between 18 and 30 years old with Graves' hyperthyroidism. Each CDR3 is given with its conserved first and last residue. D genes are given only for firm matches. A row's size may be missing; if present it is once, few, many or a size class.

>few|TRBJ2-2|.|TRBV19
CASSATSSTGELFF
TGTGCCAGTAGTGCTACCTCTAGCACCGGGGAGCTGTTTTTT
>many|TRBJ2-1|.|TRBV12-3/TRBV12-4
CASSLTPYNEQFF
TGTGCCAGCAGTTTGACACCTTACAATGAGCAGTTCTTC
>many|TRBJ2-1|TRBD1|TRBV15
CATSREGRQGSYEQFF
TGTGCCACCAGCAGAGAGGGTCGACAGGGGTCGTATGAGCAGTTCTTC
>.|TRBJ2-3|TRBD2|TRBV4-1
CASSQEGLAGVLRETQYF
TGCGCCAGCAGCCAAGAGGGTCTAGCGGGGGTGCTCCGGGAGACGCAGTATTTT
>.|TRBJ1-1|TRBD1|TRBV6-2/TRBV6-3
CASRQGVLEAFF
TGTGCCAGCAGACAGGGGGTGCTTGAAGCTTTCTTT
>.|TRBJ2-7|TRBD2|TRBV3-1
CASSQDNGTSGYEQYF
TGTGCCAGCAGCCAAGATAATGGGACTAGCGGCTACGAGCAGTACTTC
>few|TRBJ1-2|TRBD1|TRBV6-1
CATSGQTYGYTF
TGTGCCACCTCGGGACAGACATATGGCTACACCTTC
>once|TRBJ2-7|.|TRBV6-4
CASSYFRQGTYEQYF
TGTGCCAGCAGTTACTTTCGCCAAGGAACCTACGAGCAGTACTTC
>.|TRBJ2-3|.|TRBV11-2
CASSSGPTPSQYF
TGTGCCAGCAGCTCCGGTCCCACCCCGTCGCAGTATTTT
>.|TRBJ2-1|TRBD1|TRBV28
CASIKDRASYNEQFF
TGTGCCAGCATTAAAGACAGGGCGTCCTACAATGAGCAGTTCTTC
>.|TRBJ2-3|.|TRBV29-1
CGVEEVTDTQYF
TGCGGCGTTGAGGAGGTCACAGATACGCAGTATTTT
>few|TRBJ2-1|.|TRBV12-3/TRBV12-4
CASSRDEHSYNEQFF
TGTGCCAGCAGCCGAGATGAGCACTCCTACAATGAGCAGTTCTTC
>many|TRBJ1-1|TRBD1|TRBV10-3
CAISARTGMNTEAFF
TGTGCCATCAGTGCAAGGACAGGGATGAACACTGAAGCTTTCTTT
>many|TRBJ2-7|.|TRBV11-2
CASSLNQQGWSHYEQYF
TGTGCCAGCAGCTTAAACCAACAGGGATGGTCGCACTACGAGCAGTACTTC
>many|TRBJ2-3|TRBD2|TRBV2
CASSRLALGSDTQYF
TGTGCCAGCAGCCGACTAGCCCTAGGTTCAGATACGCAGTATTTT
>many|TRBJ2-4|.|TRBV20-1
CSASSGVGNIQYF
TGCAGTGCTAGTTCGGGCGTAGGGAACATTCAGTACTTC
>few|TRBJ2-2|TRBD1|TRBV19
CASSIGQGASAGELFF
TGTGCCAGTAGTATCGGACAGGGGGCATCCGCCGGGGAGCTGTTTTTT
>many|TRBJ1-2|.|TRBV6-6
CASSYSISKGSYGYTF
TGTGCCAGCAGTTACTCGATTTCCAAGGGGAGCTATGGCTACACCTTC
>many|TRBJ1-2|.|TRBV3-1
CASSQGLRDYGYTF
TGTGCCAGCAGCCAGGGACTCCGTGACTATGGCTACACCTTC
>few|TRBJ2-1|.|TRBV12-3/TRBV12-4
CASSARGRSSYNEQFF
TGTGCCAGCAGTGCCCGCGGAAGAAGCTCCTACAATGAGCAGTTCTTC
>many|TRBJ2-7|TRBD1|TRBV28
CASSRPGTGEREQYF
TGTGCCAGCAGTCGTCCCGGGACAGGGGAACGCGAGCAGTACTTC
>.|TRBJ2-1|TRBD2|TRBV19
CASSIGGGRELFYNEQFF
TGTGCCAGTAGTATCGGTGGCGGGCGGGAGCTGTTCTACAATGAGCAGTTCTTC
>many|TRBJ2-1|.|TRBV2
CASQPFNEQFF
TGTGCCAGCCAGCCATTCAATGAGCAGTTCTTC
>.|TRBJ1-1|TRBD1|TRBV5-1
CASSLAVGEGAKTEAFF
TGCGCCAGCAGCTTGGCGGTCGGAGAGGGGGCGAAAACTGAAGCTTTCTTT
>many|TRBJ2-3|TRBD1|TRBV28
CASSRDSLTDTQYF
TGTGCCAGCAGTCGGGACAGTCTCACAGATACGCAGTATTTT
>few|TRBJ2-7|TRBD2|TRBV6-1
CASSGTTSGYNYEQYF
TGTGCCAGCAGTGGAACCACTAGCGGATACAACTACGAGCAGTACTTC
>.|TRBJ2-3|TRBD2|TRBV6-9
CASSPLDCDSGRLLTDTQYF
TGTGCCAGCAGCCCCCTGGATTGTGATAGCGGGAGGCTGCTCACAGATACGCAGTATTTT